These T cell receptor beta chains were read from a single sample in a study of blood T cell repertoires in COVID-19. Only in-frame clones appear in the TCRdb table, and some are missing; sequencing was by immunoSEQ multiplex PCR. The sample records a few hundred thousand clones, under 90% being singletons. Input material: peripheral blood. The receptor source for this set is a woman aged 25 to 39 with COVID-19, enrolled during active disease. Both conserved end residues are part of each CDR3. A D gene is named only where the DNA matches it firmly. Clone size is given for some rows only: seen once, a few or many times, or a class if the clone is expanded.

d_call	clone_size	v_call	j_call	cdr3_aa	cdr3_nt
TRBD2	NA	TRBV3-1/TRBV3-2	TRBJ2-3	CASSQPGLAGADTQYF	TGTGCCAGCAGCCAACCGGGACTAGCGGGAGCGGATACGCAGTATTTT
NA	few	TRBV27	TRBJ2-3	CASSTRYYSGYYTDTQYF	TGTGCCAGCAGTACAAGGTACTACAGCGGCTACTACACAGATACGCAGTATTTT
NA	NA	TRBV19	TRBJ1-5	CASRWTVDSNQPQHF	TGTGCCAGTAGGTGGACAGTTGATAGCAATCAGCCCCAGCATTTT
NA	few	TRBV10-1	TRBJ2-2	CASSDPGIANTGELFF	TGCGCCAGCAGTGACCCAGGAATCGCGAACACCGGGGAGCTGTTTTTT
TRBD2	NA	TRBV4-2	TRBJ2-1	CASSQASLAGGPGGEQFF	TGTGCCAGCAGCCAAGCGTCCCTAGCGGGAGGGCCGGGAGGTGAGCAGTTCTTC
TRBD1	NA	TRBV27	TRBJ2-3	CASSLPGGHTDTQYF	TGTGCCAGCAGTTTACCAGGGGGACACACAGATACGCAGTATTTT
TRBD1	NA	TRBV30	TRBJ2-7	CAWSPDRDYEQYF	TGTGCCTGGAGCCCTGACAGGGACTACGAGCAGTACTTC
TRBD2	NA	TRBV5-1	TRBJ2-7	CASSLSGSGYEQYF	TGCGCCAGCAGCTTAAGCGGGAGCGGTTACGAGCAGTACTTC
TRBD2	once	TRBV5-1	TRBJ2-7	CASRREGPYEQYF	TGCGCCAGCAGGCGGGAGGGCCCCTACGAGCAGTACTTC
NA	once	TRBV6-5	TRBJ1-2	CASSYKRYYGYTF	TGTGCCAGCAGTTACAAACGGTACTATGGCTACACCTTC
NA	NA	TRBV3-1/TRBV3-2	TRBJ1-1	CASSPEPQNTEAFF	TGTGCCAGCAGCCCCGAACCACAGAACACTGAAGCTTTCTTT
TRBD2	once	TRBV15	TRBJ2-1	CATSSGRETYNEQFF	TGTGCCACCAGCAGTGGGAGGGAGACCTACAATGAGCAGTTCTTC
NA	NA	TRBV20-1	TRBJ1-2	CSASSSYGYTF	TGCAGTGCCTCGAGTAGCTATGGCTACACCTTC
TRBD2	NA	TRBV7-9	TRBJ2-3	CASSPSLAGVGTDTQYF	TGTGCCAGCAGCCCGTCACTAGCGGGAGTGGGCACAGATACGCAGTATTTT
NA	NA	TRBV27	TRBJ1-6	CASSPPGVSPLHF	TGTGCCAGCAGTCCCCCGGGGGTTTCACCCCTCCACTTT
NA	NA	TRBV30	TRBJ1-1	CAWRVTGIGEAFF	TGTGCCTGGAGAGTTACAGGGATCGGCGAAGCTTTCTTT
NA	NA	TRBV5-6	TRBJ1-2	CASSLGRDNYGYTF	TGTGCCAGCAGCTTGGGCAGGGATAACTATGGCTACACCTTC
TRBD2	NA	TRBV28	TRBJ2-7	CASRPGLAGGGQYF	TGTGCCAGCAGGCCGGGACTAGCGGGAGGAGGGCAGTACTTC
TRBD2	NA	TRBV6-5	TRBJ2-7	CASGPGGRSYEQYF	TGTGCCAGCGGTCCGGGGGGTAGAAGCTACGAGCAGTACTTC
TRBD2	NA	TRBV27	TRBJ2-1	CASTVPSGRTYNEQFF	TGTGCCAGCACCGTACCTAGCGGGAGAACCTACAATGAGCAGTTCTTC
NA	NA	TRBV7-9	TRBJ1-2	CASSLAAGADGYTF	TGTGCCAGCAGCTTAGCGGCAGGGGCCGATGGCTACACCTTC
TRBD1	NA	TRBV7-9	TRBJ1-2	CASSFPGQGAYGYTF	TGTGCCAGCAGCTTCCCGGGACAGGGAGCCTATGGCTACACCTTC
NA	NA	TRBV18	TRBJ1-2	CASSPLEQGHYGYTF	TGTGCCAGCTCACCGCTTGAACAGGGCCACTATGGCTACACCTTC
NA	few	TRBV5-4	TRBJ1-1	CASSFDRNTEAFF	TGTGCCAGCAGCTTCGACAGAAACACTGAAGCTTTCTTT
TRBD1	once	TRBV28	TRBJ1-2	CASCRAGGAIYGYTF	TGTGCCAGCTGTAGGGCAGGGGGCGCAATCTATGGCTACACCTTC
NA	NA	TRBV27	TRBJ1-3	CASRRLGSGNTIYF	TGTGCCAGCAGGCGTCTTGGCTCTGGAAACACCATATATTTT
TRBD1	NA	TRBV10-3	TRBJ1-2	CAISADRESGYTF	TGTGCCATCAGCGCCGACAGGGAGAGTGGCTACACCTTC
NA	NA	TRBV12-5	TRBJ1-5	CASGLYGRAHQPQHF	TGTGCTAGTGGTTTATATGGCAGGGCTCATCAGCCCCAGCATTTT
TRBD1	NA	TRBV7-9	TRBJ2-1	CASSPRQGVEQFF	TGTGCCAGCAGCCCCCGACAGGGGGTTGAGCAGTTCTTC
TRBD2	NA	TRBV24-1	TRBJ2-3	CATSGVSGTSGGTDTQYF	TGTGCCACCAGTGGGGTATCGGGGACTAGCGGGGGGACAGATACGCAGTATTTT
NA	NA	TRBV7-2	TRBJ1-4	CASSLTSGDHEKLFF	TGTGCCAGCAGCCTAACCTCAGGGGACCATGAAAAACTGTTTTTT
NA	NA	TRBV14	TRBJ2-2	CASSQGAGLGTGELFF	TGTGCCAGCAGCCAAGGTGCCGGACTCGGCACCGGGGAGCTGTTTTTT
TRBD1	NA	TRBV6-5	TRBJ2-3	CASSLGQGATDTQYF	TGTGCCAGCAGCCTGGGACAGGGGGCGACAGATACGCAGTATTTT
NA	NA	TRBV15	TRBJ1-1	CATSKVGMNTEAFF	TGTGCCACCAGCAAAGTCGGGATGAACACTGAAGCTTTCTTT
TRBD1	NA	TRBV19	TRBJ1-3	CASSTGQAGNTIYF	TGTGCCAGTAGTACTGGACAGGCTGGAAACACCATATATTTT
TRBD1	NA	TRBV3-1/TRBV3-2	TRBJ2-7	CASSHAGTGSYEQYF	TGTGCCAGCAGCCACGCCGGGACAGGGTCCTACGAGCAGTACTTC
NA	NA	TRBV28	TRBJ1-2	CASSHSGWGGLAYGYTF	TGTGCCAGCAGCCATTCGGGATGGGGGGGCTTAGCCTATGGCTACACCTTC
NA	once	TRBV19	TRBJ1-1	CASSTHSLNTEAFF	TGTGCCAGTAGTACCCACAGCTTGAACACTGAAGCTTTCTTT
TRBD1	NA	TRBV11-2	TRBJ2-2	CASSRQGLNTGELFF	TGTGCCAGCAGCCGACAGGGGTTGAACACCGGGGAGCTGTTTTTT
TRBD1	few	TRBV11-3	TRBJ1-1	CASSLGQGGGEAFF	TGTGCCAGCAGCTTAGGACAGGGGGGAGGTGAAGCTTTCTTT
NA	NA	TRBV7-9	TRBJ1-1	CASSFMNTEAFF	TGTGCCAGCAGCTTTATGAACACTGAAGCTTTCTTT